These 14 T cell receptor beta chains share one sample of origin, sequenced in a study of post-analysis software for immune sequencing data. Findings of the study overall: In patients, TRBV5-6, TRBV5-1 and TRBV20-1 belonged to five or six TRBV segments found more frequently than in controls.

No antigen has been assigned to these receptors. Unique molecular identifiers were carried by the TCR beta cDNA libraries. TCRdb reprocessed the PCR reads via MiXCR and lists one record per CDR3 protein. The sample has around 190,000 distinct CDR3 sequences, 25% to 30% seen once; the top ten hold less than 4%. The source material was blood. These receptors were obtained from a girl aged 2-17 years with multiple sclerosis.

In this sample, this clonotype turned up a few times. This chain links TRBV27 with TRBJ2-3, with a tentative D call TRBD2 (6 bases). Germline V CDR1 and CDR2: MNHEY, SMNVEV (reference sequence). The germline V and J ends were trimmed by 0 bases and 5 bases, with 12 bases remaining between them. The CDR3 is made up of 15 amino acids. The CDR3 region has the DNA TGTGCCAGCAGTTTATCGGGGGGACCGGTAGATACGCAGTATTTT. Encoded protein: CASSLSGGPVDTQYF.

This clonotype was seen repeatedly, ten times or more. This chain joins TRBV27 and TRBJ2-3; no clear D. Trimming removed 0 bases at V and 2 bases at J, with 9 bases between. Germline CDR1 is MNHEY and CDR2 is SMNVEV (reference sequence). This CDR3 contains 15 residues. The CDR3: CASSLSNGATDTQYF. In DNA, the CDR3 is TGTGCCAGCAGTTTATCAAACGGCGCCACAGATACGCAGTATTTT.

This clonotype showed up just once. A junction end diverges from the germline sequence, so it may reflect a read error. The CDR3 region has the DNA TGTGCCAGCAGCCTGATCATAATGAACACCGGGGAGCGGTTTTTT. This sequence encodes CASSLIIMNTGERFF. The J gene is TRBJ2-2, the V gene TRBV7-9; TRBD2 might be the D (5 bases). The CDR3 extends over 15 amino acids. The germline gives CDR1 SEHNR, CDR2 FQNEAQ (reference sequence).

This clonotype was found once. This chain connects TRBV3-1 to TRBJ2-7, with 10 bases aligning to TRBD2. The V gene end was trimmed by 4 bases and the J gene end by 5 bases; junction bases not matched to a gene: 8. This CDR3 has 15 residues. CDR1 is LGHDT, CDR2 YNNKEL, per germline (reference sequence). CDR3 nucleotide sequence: TGTGCCAGCAGCCCTAGCGGGGGCGCGTTAAACGAGCAGTACTTC. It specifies CASSPSGGALNEQYF.

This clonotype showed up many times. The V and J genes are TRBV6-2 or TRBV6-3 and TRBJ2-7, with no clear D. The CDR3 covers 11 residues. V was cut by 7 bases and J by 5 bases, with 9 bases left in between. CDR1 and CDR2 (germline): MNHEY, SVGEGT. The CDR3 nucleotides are TGTGCCAGCACCCACCCCCACGAGCAGTACTTC. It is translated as CASTHPHEQYF.

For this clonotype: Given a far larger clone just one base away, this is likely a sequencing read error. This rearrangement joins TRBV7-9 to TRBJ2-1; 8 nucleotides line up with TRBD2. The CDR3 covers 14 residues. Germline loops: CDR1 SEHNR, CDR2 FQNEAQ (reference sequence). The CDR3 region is CPSSLSGGYNEQFF. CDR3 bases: TGTCCCAGCAGCTTATCGGGAGGGTACAATGAGCAGTTCTTC.

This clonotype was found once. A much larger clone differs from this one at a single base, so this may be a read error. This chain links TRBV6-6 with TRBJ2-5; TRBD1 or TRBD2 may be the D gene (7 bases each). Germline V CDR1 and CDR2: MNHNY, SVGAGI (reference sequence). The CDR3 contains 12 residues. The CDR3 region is CTSRGGTKTQYF. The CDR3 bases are TGTACCAGCAGGGGGGGCACGAAGACCCAGTACTTC.

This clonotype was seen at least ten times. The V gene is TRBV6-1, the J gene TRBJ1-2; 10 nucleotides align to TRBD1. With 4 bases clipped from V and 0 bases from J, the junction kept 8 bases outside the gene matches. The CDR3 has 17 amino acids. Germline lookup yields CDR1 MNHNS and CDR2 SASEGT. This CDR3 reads CASSGGTGAPTNYGYTF. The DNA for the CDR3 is TGTGCCAGCAGTGGCGGGACAGGGGCCCCGACTAACTATGGCTACACCTTC.

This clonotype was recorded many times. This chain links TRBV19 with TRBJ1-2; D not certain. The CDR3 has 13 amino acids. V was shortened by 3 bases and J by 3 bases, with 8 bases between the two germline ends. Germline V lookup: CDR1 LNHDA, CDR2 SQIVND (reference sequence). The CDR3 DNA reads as TGTGCCAGTAGTATTACCGGGTACTATGGCTACACCTTC. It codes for CASSITGYYGYTF.

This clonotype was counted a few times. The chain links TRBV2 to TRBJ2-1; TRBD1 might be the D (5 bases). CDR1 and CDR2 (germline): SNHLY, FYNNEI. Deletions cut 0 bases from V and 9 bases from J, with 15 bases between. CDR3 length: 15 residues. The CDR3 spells CASSEARPRVSEQFF. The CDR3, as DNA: TGTGCCAGCAGTGAAGCGCGGCCCAGGGTCTCTGAGCAGTTCTTC.

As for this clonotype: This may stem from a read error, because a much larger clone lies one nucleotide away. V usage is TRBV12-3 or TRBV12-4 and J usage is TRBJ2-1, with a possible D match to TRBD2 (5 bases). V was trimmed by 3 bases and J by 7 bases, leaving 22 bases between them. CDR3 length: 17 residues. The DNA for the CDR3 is TGTGCCAGCAGTTTCCTAACGGGTGAGGGCATAGGGAATGAGCAGTTCTTC. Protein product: CASSFLTGEGIGNEQFF.

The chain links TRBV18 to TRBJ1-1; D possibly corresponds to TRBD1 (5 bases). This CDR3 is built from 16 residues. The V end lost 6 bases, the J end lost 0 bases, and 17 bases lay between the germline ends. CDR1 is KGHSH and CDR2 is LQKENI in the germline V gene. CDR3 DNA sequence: TGTGCCAGCTCCTCTGGTGGAGGGACTCTGAACACTGAAGCTTTCTTT. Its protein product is CASSSGGGTLNTEAFF.

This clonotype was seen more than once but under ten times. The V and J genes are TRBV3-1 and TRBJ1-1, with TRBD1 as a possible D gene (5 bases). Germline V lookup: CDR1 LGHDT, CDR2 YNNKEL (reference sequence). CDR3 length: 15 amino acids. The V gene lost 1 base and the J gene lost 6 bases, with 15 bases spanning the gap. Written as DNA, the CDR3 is TGTGCCAGCAGCCAAGGATCGGGGGGGATCCCTGAAGCTTTCTTT. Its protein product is CASSQGSGGIPEAFF.

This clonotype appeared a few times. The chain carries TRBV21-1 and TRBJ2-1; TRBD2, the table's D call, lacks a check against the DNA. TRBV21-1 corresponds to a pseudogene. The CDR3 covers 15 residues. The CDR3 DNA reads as TGTGCCAGCAGCAATCTAGCGGGAGGGTACAATGAGCAGTTCTTC. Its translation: CASSNLAGGYNEQFF.